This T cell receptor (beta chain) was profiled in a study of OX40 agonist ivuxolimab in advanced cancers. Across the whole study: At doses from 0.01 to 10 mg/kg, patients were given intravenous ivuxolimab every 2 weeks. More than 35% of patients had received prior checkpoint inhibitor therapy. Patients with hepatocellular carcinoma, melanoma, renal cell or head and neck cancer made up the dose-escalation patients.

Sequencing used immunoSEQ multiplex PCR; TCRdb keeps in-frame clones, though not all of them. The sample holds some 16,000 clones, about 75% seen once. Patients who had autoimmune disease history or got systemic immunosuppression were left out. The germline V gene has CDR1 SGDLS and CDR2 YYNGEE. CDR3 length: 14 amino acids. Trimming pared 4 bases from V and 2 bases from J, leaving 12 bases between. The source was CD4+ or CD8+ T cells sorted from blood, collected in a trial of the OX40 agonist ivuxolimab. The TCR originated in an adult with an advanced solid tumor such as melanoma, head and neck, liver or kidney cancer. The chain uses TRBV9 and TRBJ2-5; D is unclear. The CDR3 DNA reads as TGTGCCAGCAGCCCGATGGCCCTACAAGAGACCCAGTACTTC. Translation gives CASSPMALQETQYF.